This entry lists 20 T cell receptor beta chains sequenced from one sample in a study of T cells in Graves' hyperthyroidism and ophthalmopathy. RNA transcripts yielded amplified TCR beta CDR3 regions. Initially, a first-round RT-PCR of the TCR CDR3 employed the HTBI primer set. TCRdb recomputed calls from the multiplex PCR reads with MiXCR, one row per CDR3 protein. The table shows about 500,000 distinct CDR3 sequences, with about 45% occurring only once. Sequencing used peripheral blood or thyroid tissue (not recorded which). All receptors come from an adult woman with Graves' disease, either hyperthyroidism or ophthalmopathy (not recorded which).

A few counts support this clonotype. The CDR3 DNA reads TGTGCCATCAGTGAAGATTGGACAGGGGGCGCGAGAGCCAACGTCCTGACTTTC. This translates into CAISEDWTGGARANVLTF. V gene TRBV10-3 combines with J gene TRBJ2-6; 11 bases align to TRBD1. This CDR3 has 18 amino acids. J lost 7 bases, V lost 3 bases, and 11 bases had no gene match. Looked up from germline, CDR1 is ENHRY and CDR2 is SYGVKD.

The rearrangement uses TRBV19 and TRBJ2-7, with D maybe TRBD2 (5 bases). Germline V lookup: CDR1 LNHDA, CDR2 SQIVND (reference sequence). The ends were cut back, 1 base at V and 2 bases at J, with 9 bases in the middle. The CDR3 is made up of 14 amino acids. CDR3 sequence: CASSIVDSAYEQYF. CDR3 in DNA: TGTGCCAGTAGTATAGTGGACTCTGCCTACGAGCAGTACTTC.

This chain uses TRBV29-1 with TRBJ2-7; D possibly corresponds to TRBD1 (6 bases). This CDR3 comprises 16 residues. The V gene's germline CDR1 is SQVTM and CDR2 ANQGSEA. Trimming pared 7 bases from V and 4 bases from J, leaving 26 bases between. This CDR3 is CSANRLEGGTVYEQYF. CDR3 in DNA: TGCAGCGCCAACCGGCTTGAAGGGGGAACAGTGTACGAGCAGTACTTC.

This chain links TRBV29-1 with TRBJ2-7; D remains ambiguous. The CDR3 is 11 residues long. The V and J ends lost 8 bases and 3 bases respectively, with 11 bases between them. Germline V gene data show CDR1 as SQVTM and CDR2 as ANQGSEA. Here the CDR3 reads CSLALDYEQYF. In DNA form, the CDR3 reads TGCAGCTTAGCCCTAGACTACGAGCAGTACTTC.

The chain joins TRBV5-1 to TRBJ1-2; TRBD1 might be the D (5 bases). Germline CDR1 SGHRS, CDR2 YFSETQ. The CDR3 extends over 13 amino acids. Trimming removed 4 bases at V and 3 bases at J, with 10 bases between. As DNA, the CDR3 is TGCGCCAGCAGCAGGGGTCCGGACTATGGCTACACCTTC. Its protein is CASSRGPDYGYTF.

This clonotype was counted many times. This chain joins TRBV7-2 and TRBJ2-5; 9 nucleotides match TRBD1. J lost 6 bases, V lost 0 bases, and 2 bases had no gene match. The CDR3 contains 14 residues. Germline-derived CDR1 and CDR2 are SGHTA and FQGNSA. CDR3 in amino acids: CASSLAHRGQTQYF. The CDR3 DNA reads as TGTGCCAGCAGCTTAGCTCACAGGGGGCAGACCCAGTACTTC.

This chain links TRBV7-9 with TRBJ1-5; unclear D gene. V lost 2 bases to trimming and J lost 3 bases, with 11 bases between them. The CDR3 loop spans 15 amino acids. Germline V lookup: CDR1 SEHNR, CDR2 FQNEAQ (reference sequence). The CDR3 region has the DNA TGTGCCAGCAGCTTATGGGCAGAACCCAATCAGCCCCAGCATTTT. Translating gives CASSLWAEPNQPQHF.

This sequence joins TRBV7-6 and TRBJ2-5; 8 positions match TRBD1. Germline values: CDR1 SGHVS, CDR2 FNYEAQ. The CDR3 sequence is 14 residues long. Trimming at V came to 5 bases and at J to 4 bases, leaving 6 bases not matched to a gene. CDR3 sequence reads: CASSKDRGGETQYF. CDR3 DNA sequence: TGTGCCAGCAGCAAAGACAGGGGTGGAGAGACCCAGTACTTC.

Ten or more counts support this clonotype. The chain is built from TRBV19 and TRBJ2-2; 8 bases line up with TRBD2. Germline V lookup: CDR1 LNHDA, CDR2 SQIVND (reference sequence). The CDR3 has 15 amino acids. After removal of 3 bases from V and 4 bases from J, the junction contained 4 bases not matched to a gene. CDR3 residues: CASSMVGRATGELFF. CDR3 bases: TGTGCCAGTAGTATGGTCGGGAGGGCCACCGGGGAGCTGTTTTTT.

V is TRBV29-1 and J is TRBJ2-5; 14 nucleotides match TRBD2. This CDR3 comprises 17 residues. With 3 bases clipped from V and 7 bases from J, the junction kept 13 bases outside the gene matches. The V gene's germline CDR1 is SQVTM and CDR2 ANQGSEA. The CDR3 loop reads CSVDLGTSGSRPGTQYF. In DNA form, the CDR3 reads TGCAGCGTTGACCTGGGGACTAGCGGGAGTCGGCCGGGGACCCAGTACTTC.

The chain is built from TRBV25-1 and TRBJ1-2; D remains unclear. The CDR3 is made up of 14 amino acids. The germline V gene has CDR1 MGHDK and CDR2 SYGVNS. Trimming left V 1 base short and J 0 bases short, with 6 bases between. Here the CDR3 DNA reads TGTGCCAGCAGTGAATGGGGAGCTAACTATGGCTACACCTTC. This sequence encodes CASSEWGANYGYTF.

The rearrangement joins TRBV28 to TRBJ2-6, with 8 bases identical to TRBD1. CDR1 is MDHEN, CDR2 SYDVKM, per germline. V gave up 5 bases and J gave up 4 bases; unmatched junction bases: 7. There are 16 residues in the CDR3. CDR3 nucleotide sequence: TGTGCCAGCAGTAACTGGACAGGGCCCGGGGCCAACGTCCTGACTTTC. This encodes CASSNWTGPGANVLTF.

This clonotype has ten or more counts. The J gene is TRBJ2-2, the V gene TRBV14, with TRBD2 matching over 7 bases. The germline CDR1 and CDR2 sequences are SGHDN and FVKESK. The CDR3 has 14 amino acids. V lost 5 bases and J lost 7; bases outside the gene matches: 7. CDR3 residues: CASSAGVLVGELFF. The CDR3, as DNA: TGTGCCAGCAGCGCGGGAGTTTTGGTCGGGGAGCTGTTTTTT.

V gene TRBV7-2 combines with J gene TRBJ1-1, with D unresolved. The CDR3 is 15 residues long. Germline V gene sequence: CDR1 SGHTA, CDR2 FQGNSA. The germline V and J ends were trimmed by 3 bases and 4 bases, with 15 bases remaining between them. In nucleotides, the CDR3 is TGTGCCAGCAGCTTTGCTAGGGCCCGCCCCACTGAAGCTTTCTTT. It translates to CASSFARARPTEAFF.

The chain uses TRBV7-3 and TRBJ2-7; D gene uncertain. In germline, CDR1 is SGHTA, CDR2 FQGTGA. V lost 5 bases and J 1 base, leaving 18 bases between the germline ends. The CDR3 covers 16 residues. CDR3 sequence reads: CASSKGLGFDSYEQYF. The CDR3 nucleotides read TGTGCCAGCAGCAAAGGGTTGGGATTTGATTCCTACGAGCAGTACTTC.

Concerning this clonotype itself: It is unclear where the CDR3 begins or ends on the DNA, so no DNA is shown, and the CDR3 is as TCRdb lists it. This chain uses TRBV7-3 with TRBJ2-5; whether TRBD2, the table's D call, matches the DNA was not checked. The length of the CDR3 is 22 amino acids, counting both ends. The germline CDR1 and CDR2 sequences are SGHTA and FQGTGA. This chain's CDR3 is CASSFYICSARDLREGLETQYF.

The chain carries TRBV2 and TRBJ2-7, with 9 bases fitting TRBD1. Germline loops: CDR1 SNHLY, CDR2 FYNNEI. This CDR3 has 14 amino acids. The V and J ends lost 11 bases and 3 bases, in that order; junction bases with no gene match: 11. The CDR3 DNA reads TGTGCCCGAACCGGGACAGGGCGCATCTACGAGCAGTACTTC. It is translated as CARTGTGRIYEQYF.

V usage is TRBV7-9 and J usage is TRBJ2-3, with D hard to call. This CDR3 is built from 14 residues. Trimming pared 5 bases from V and 2 bases from J, leaving 11 bases between. CDR1 SEHNR and CDR2 FQNEAQ come from the germline V gene (reference sequence). This chain's CDR3 is CASSVDRYTDTQYF. In nucleotides, the CDR3 is TGTGCCAGCAGCGTCGACCGATACACAGATACGCAGTATTTT.

This clonotype occurred once. This chain uses TRBV10-3 with TRBJ2-7, with 8 bases matching TRBD2. This CDR3 is built from 11 residues. V lost 10 bases and J lost 6; bases outside the gene matches: 5. CDR1 and CDR2 from the germline V gene are ENHRY and SYGVKD. The CDR3 loop is CATSAGGEQYF. The CDR3 DNA reads TGTGCCACCAGCGCGGGAGGCGAGCAGTACTTC.

V usage is TRBV19 and J usage is TRBJ2-2; 7 nucleotides match TRBD2. V lost 5 bases to trimming and J lost 0 bases; unmatched junction nucleotides: 6. The CDR3 covers 16 residues. The germline CDR1 and CDR2 sequences are LNHDA and SQIVND (reference sequence). For the CDR3, the DNA is TGTGCCAGTAGTGGGCCTAGCGGAGCGAACACCGGGGAGCTGTTTTTT. Protein sequence: CASSGPSGANTGELFF.